The clone carrying this T cell receptor beta chain was found once. Its matching antigen is unknown. The entry originates in a study of cytomegalovirus exposure and HLA in healthy donors. General observations from the study: Three CMV-associated chains proved CMV antigen-specific in vitro. Most TCR beta V segments were productive about 90% or about 30% of the time in an earlier analysis.

Between the trimmed V and J ends, which lost 2 bases and 3 bases, there was a span of 9 bases. The length of the CDR3 is 14 residues. CDR1 is MNHEY and CDR2 is SVGAGI in the germline V gene. These donors, healthy bone marrow donors, were studied. PCR used 60 Vbeta primers and 13 Jbeta primers. Libraries were prepared by immunoSEQ multiplex PCR; TCRdb keeps only in-frame clonotypes and omits some of them. The data hold roughly 120,000 clones, with 70% observed a single time. V usage is TRBV6-5 and J usage is TRBJ2-3; D is possibly TRBD2 (5 bases). The sequence was collected from a man aged 30 to 39 in good health and CMV-seropositive. The sample consisted of PBMCs. CDR3 region: CASSYLSGTDTQYF. CDR3 nucleotides: TGTGCCAGCAGTTACCTCAGCGGAACAGATACGCAGTATTTT.